This T cell receptor (beta chain) stems from a study of CD8+CD57+ T cells in acquired aplastic anemia (dated by TCRdb to the late 2010s). With respect to the entire study: Extracted DNA from sorted CD4+ and CD8+ cells averaged 3.2 ug, ranging from about 0.17 to 30 ug. For healthy donor samples, the average read count was about 10 million for CD4+ cells and 11.0 million for CD8+ cells. The study at large found these results: Patients and healthy controls showed no significant difference in CD8+ Simpson's diversity (P=0.060). Over 25 CD8+ CDR3 sequences were found in both patients and controls but appeared to be highly expressed in patients and within the immunodominant clones of the patients.

Genomic DNA was used as template for profiling of TCR beta VDJ combinations and CDR3 sequences. An Illumina HiSeq 2000 was used for TCR repertoire sequencing. In the authors' own workflow: Repertoires were assessed using TRBV/TRBJ rearrangement plots, CDR3 size and DJ length profiles, and Simpson's diversity index. The immunodominant clone was defined as the most abundant DNA sequence in deep sequencing data. CDR3 amino acid sequences were screened for sharing across subjects and compared with published repertoires and the VDJdb database. TCRdb applied fastp at Q25 and MiXCR to the public reads, then kept only in-frame beta chains. When rows share a CDR3 protein, they turn into one entry using the most common DNA and genes. V and J calls and clone size were set by TCRdb, not the authors. The sample has about 68,000 distinct CDR3 sequences on record, approximately 51% of them singletons. In total, the top ten clones hold approximately 8.3% of the sample.

Turning to this clonotype: The clone's antigen remains unknown. No quality values exist for individual bases; no much larger clone is one base distant.

The study deep-sequenced TCR repertoires of sorted CD4+ and CD8+ blood T cells from severe aplastic anemia patients and healthy subjects. Ficoll-Paque density gradient centrifugation was used to isolate peripheral blood mononuclear cells. CD4+ and CD8+ T cells were sorted by FACS or magnetic beads before DNA extraction. The receptor's source is a human donor in good health, serving as a control. Sequenced: sorted CD4+, CD8+, or CD8+CD57+ T cells (not recorded which) from PBMCs.

CDR3 loop: CSVEGNRLGSYGYTF. In nucleotide form, the sequence is TGCAGCGTTGAGGGAAACAGATTAGGGAGCTATGGCTACACCTTC. The rearranged segments are TRBV29-1 and TRBJ1-2; the D gene lacks a confident call. V is cut by 3 bases and J by 4 bases, and the space between the germline ends is 18 bases. Taken from the germline V gene, the CDR1 and CDR2 loops are SQVTM and ANQGSEA. Taken from cysteine to phenylalanine, the CDR3 has 15 residues. Only the CDR3 part of the read is kept: 45 bases, read in frame from the first base.